This TCR beta chain was retrieved from a study of regulatory T cells in long-lasting Graves disease. Time point: persistent/refractory GD, antithyroid drugs over 5 years with positive TRAb. Scientists built the TCR library using RNA that was extracted from PBMCs. The V gene's germline CDR1 is DFQATT and CDR2 SNEGSKA (reference sequence). Trimming removed 6 bases from V and 6 bases from J; junction bases left unmatched: 9. The CDR3 runs 15 residues. This clonotype was detected a few times. Relying on iRepertoire HTBI primers and Arm-PCR of CDR3 regions, the team built TCR beta libraries. TCRdb itself ran the multiplex PCR reads through MiXCR, one entry per CDR3 protein. The data contain 350,000 to 500,000 distinct CDR3 sequences, around 20% of them singletons.

The TCR was taken from a female donor with Graves disease. Sequenced here: peripheral blood mononuclear cells (PBMCs), sampled when the disease was refractory, from a patient treated with antithyroid drugs. The rearrangement uses TRBV20-1 and TRBJ2-2, with 11 nucleotides matching TRBD1. CDR3 amino acids: CSAKDRGRVAGELFF. CDR3 coding DNA: TGCAGTGCGAAGGACAGGGGGCGAGTCGCCGGGGAGCTGTTTTTT.